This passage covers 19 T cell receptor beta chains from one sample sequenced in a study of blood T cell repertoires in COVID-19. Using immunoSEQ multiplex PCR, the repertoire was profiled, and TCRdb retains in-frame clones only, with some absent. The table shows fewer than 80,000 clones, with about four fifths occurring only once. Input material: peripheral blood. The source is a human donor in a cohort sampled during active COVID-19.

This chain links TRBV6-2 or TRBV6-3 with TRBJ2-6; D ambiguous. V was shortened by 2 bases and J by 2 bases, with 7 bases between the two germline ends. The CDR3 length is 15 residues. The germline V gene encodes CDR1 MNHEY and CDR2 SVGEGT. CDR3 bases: TGTGCCAGCAGTTACGCAGGTACTGGGGCCAACGTCCTGACTTTC. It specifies CASSYAGTGANVLTF.

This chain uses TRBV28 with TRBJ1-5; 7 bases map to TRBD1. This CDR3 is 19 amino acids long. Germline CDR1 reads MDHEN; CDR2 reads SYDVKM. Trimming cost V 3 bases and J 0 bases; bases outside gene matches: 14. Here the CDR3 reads CASSFRQGNRGNSNQPQHF. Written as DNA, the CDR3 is TGTGCCAGCAGTTTTAGACAGGGAAATCGGGGGAATAGCAATCAGCCCCAGCATTTT.

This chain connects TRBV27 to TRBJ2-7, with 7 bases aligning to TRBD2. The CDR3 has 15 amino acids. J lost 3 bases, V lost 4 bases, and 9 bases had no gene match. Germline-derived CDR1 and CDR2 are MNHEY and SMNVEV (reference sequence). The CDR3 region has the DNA TGTGCCAGCAGTTCTCTAGCGGATACCAACTACGAGCAGTACTTC. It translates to CASSSLADTNYEQYF.

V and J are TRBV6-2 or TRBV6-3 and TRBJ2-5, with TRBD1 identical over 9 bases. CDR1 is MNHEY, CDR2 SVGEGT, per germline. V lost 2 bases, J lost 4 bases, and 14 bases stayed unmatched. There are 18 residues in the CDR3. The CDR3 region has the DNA TGTGCCAGCAGTTACGGTCAAACGGGACAGGGTTCTAGAGAGACCCAGTACTTC. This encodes CASSYGQTGQGSRETQYF.

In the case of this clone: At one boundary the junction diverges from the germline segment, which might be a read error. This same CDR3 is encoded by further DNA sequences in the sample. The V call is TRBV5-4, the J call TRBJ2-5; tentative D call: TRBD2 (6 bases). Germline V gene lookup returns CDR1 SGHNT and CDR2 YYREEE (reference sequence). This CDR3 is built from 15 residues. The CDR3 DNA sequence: TGTGCCAGCAGCTTTACGACTGGGACTCGGGAGACCCAATACTTC. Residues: CASSFTTGTRETQYF.

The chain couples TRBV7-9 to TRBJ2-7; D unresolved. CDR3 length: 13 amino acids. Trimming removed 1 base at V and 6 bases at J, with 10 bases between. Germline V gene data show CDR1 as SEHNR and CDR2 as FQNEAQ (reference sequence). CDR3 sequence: CASSLGQQREQYF. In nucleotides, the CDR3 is TGTGCCAGCAGCTTAGGGCAGCAGCGCGAGCAGTACTTC.

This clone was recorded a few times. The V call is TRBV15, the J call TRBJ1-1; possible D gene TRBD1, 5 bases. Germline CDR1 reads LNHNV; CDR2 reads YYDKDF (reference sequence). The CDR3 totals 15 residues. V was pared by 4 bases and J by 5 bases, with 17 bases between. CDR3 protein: CATSTLGGAGTEAFF. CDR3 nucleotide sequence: TGTGCCACCAGCACCCTGGGCGGGGCTGGGACTGAAGCTTTCTTT. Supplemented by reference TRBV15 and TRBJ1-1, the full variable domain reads DAMVIQNPRYQVTQFGKPVTLSCSQTLNHNVMYWYQQKSSQAPKLLFHYYDKDFNNEADTPDNFQSRRPNTSFCFLDIRSPGLGDTAMYLCATSTLGGAGTEAFFGQGTRLTVV.

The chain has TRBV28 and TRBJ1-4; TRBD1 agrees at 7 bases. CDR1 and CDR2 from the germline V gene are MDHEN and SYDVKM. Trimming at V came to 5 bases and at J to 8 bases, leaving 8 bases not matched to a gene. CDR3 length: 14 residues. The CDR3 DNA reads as TGTGCCAGCAGTCCAGGGGGACAAAAGGAAAAACTGTTTTTT. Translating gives CASSPGGQKEKLFF.

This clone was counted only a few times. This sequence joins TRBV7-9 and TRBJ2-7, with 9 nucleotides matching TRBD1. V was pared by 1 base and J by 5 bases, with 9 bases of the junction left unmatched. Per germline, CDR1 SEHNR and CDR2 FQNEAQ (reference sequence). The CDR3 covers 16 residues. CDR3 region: CASSLGLGTGPHEQYF. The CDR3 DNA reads TGTGCCAGCAGCTTAGGTCTAGGGACAGGGCCCCACGAGCAGTACTTC.

The CDR3 reads CASRGLAGVYEQYF. CDR3 sequence (DNA): TGTGCCAGCAGGGGACTAGCGGGGGTCTACGAGCAGTACTTC. V gene TRBV27 combines with J gene TRBJ2-7; 14 bases align to TRBD2. Germline trimming cut 6 bases from V and 3 bases from J; bases unmatched to any gene: 1. This CDR3 is 14 amino acids long. Germline assignment: CDR1 MNHEY and CDR2 SMNVEV (reference sequence).

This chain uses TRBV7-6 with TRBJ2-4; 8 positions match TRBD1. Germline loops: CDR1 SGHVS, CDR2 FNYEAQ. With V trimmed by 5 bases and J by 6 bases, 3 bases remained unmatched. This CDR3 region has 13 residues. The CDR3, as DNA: TGTGCCAGCAGCCCCGGACAGGGAAACATTCAGTACTTC. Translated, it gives CASSPGQGNIQYF.

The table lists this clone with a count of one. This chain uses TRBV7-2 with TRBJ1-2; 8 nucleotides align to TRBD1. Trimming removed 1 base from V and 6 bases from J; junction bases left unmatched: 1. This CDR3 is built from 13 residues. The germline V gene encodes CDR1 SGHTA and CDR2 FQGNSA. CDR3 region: CASSLGQGNGYTF. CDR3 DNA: TGTGCCAGCAGCTTAGGACAGGGGAATGGCTACACCTTC.

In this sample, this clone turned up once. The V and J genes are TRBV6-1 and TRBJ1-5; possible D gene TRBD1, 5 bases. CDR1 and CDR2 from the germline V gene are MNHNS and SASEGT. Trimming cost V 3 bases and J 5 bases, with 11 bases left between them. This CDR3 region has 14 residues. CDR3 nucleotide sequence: TGTGCCAGCAGTGAGGGGCAGGGATATCAGCCCCAGCATTTT. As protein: CASSEGQGYQPQHF.

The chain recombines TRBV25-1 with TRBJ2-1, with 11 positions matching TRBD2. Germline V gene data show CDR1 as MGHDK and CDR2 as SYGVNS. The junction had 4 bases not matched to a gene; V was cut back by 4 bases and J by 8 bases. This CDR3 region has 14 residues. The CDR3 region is CASSVAGGVDEQFF. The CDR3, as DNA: TGTGCCAGCAGTGTAGCGGGAGGGGTGGATGAGCAGTTCTTC. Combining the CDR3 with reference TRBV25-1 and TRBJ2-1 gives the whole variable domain EADIYQTPRYLVIGTGKKITLECSQTMGHDKMYWYQQDPGMELHLIHYSYGVNSTEKGDLSSESTVSRIRTEHFPLTLESARPSHTSQYLCASSVAGGVDEQFFGPGTRLTVL.

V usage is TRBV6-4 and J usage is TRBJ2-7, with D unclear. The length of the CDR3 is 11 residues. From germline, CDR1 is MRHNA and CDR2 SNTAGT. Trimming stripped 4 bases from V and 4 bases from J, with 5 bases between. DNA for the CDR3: TGTGCCAGCAGTGGTGCGTACGAGCAGTACTTC. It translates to CASSGAYEQYF.

The DNA for the CDR3 is TGTGCCATCAGCCTCCGACAGGGACCTAATGAAAAACTGTTTTTT. Amino acids: CAISLRQGPNEKLFF. The chain combines TRBV10-3 with TRBJ1-4; 7 bases fit TRBD1. CDR1 is ENHRY, CDR2 SYGVKD, per germline. V trimming: 6 bases; J trimming: 3 bases; junction bases outside the gene matches: 7. This CDR3 contains 15 residues.

The CDR3 region is CASSQALLAGRSGANVLTF. CDR3 nucleotides: TGTGCCAGCAGCCAAGCTCTGCTAGCGGGTCGATCTGGGGCCAACGTCCTGACTTTC. The rearrangement links TRBV4-2 to TRBJ2-6; 8 bases match TRBD2. Looked up from germline, CDR1 is LGHNA and CDR2 is YNFKEQ. The junction had 9 bases not matched to a gene; V was cut back by 1 base and J by 1 base. The CDR3 length is 19 residues.

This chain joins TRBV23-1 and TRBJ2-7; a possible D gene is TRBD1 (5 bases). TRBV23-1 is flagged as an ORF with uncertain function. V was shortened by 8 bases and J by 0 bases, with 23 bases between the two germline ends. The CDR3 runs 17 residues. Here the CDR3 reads CASPLGPLTGRSYEQYF. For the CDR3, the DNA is TGCGCCAGCCCTTTGGGGCCGTTAACGGGCCGCTCCTACGAGCAGTACTTC.

CDR3 sequence reads: CASSRTSGTYNEQFF. The CDR3 coding sequence is TGTGCCAGCAGCCGGACTAGCGGTACCTACAATGAGCAGTTCTTC. The chain uses TRBV5-5 and TRBJ2-1, with 10 bases fitting TRBD2. The V segment lost 4 bases and the J segment 2 bases; nucleotides outside the gene matches: 3. The CDR3 length is 15 residues. Germline loops: CDR1 SGHKS, CDR2 YYEKEE (reference sequence).